One and the same sample provided the 30 T cell receptor beta chains below, sequenced in a study of identifying expanded T cells in peripheral blood. Libraries were prepared by immunoSEQ multiplex PCR; TCRdb keeps only in-frame clonotypes and omits some of them. The data hold fewer than 55,000 clones, with roughly 82% observed a single time. The sequenced material came from blood. The receptors come from a person between 18 and 75 years old in good health.

V is TRBV6-5 and J is TRBJ1-1; D is possibly TRBD1 (6 bases). Trimming removed 6 bases from V and 8 bases from J, with 13 bases in between. Germline loops: CDR1 MNHEY, CDR2 SVGAGI. The CDR3 runs to 12 residues. In DNA form, the CDR3 reads TGTGCCAGCAGCCCCTGGCAGGGGGAAGCTTTCTTT. Its translation: CASSPWQGEAFF.

The CDR3 nucleotides read TGTGCCAGCAGCGTAGAGGGGGCACAGGGAAACACCATATATTTT. Protein: CASSVEGAQGNTIYF. The chain carries TRBV9 and TRBJ1-3, with 7 positions matching TRBD1. V was clipped by 0 bases and J by 4 bases; unmatched bases: 4. The CDR3 is 15 residues long. Germline loops: CDR1 SGDLS, CDR2 YYNGEE.

DNA of the CDR3: TGTGCCAGCAGCGTAGACCGGGAGCAAGATACGCAGTATTTT. Amino acid sequence: CASSVDREQDTQYF. This chain links TRBV9 with TRBJ2-3, with D possibly TRBD2 on 6 matching bases. The CDR3 is 14 residues long. Germline CDR1 and CDR2: SGDLS and YYNGEE. V was shortened by 0 bases and J by 5 bases, with 10 bases between the two germline ends.

The chain uses TRBV7-2 and TRBJ2-7; the D call may be TRBD1 or TRBD2 (5 bases each). The CDR3 covers 14 residues. Germline values: CDR1 SGHTA, CDR2 FQGNSA. Trimming took off 5 bases at V and 2 bases at J, with 13 bases between the two ends. DNA of the CDR3: TGTGCCAGCAGCCGGGACCATAAAACCTACGAGCAGTACTTC. This gives the protein CASSRDHKTYEQYF.

This chain connects TRBV29-1 to TRBJ2-1; D tentatively reads TRBD1 or TRBD2 (5 bases each). Germline V gene lookup returns CDR1 SQVTM and CDR2 ANQGSEA. The V end was cut by 5 bases, the J end by 2 bases, with 10 bases between. This CDR3 is built from 13 residues. CDR3 region: CSVSRDAYNEQFF. In DNA form, the CDR3 reads TGCAGCGTTTCCCGGGACGCCTACAATGAGCAGTTCTTC.

J is TRBJ2-7 and V is TRBV7-8, with D uncertain. Trimming stripped 4 bases from V and 0 bases from J, with 10 bases between. Germline CDR1 SGHVS, CDR2 FQNEAQ. The CDR3 covers 14 residues. Here the CDR3 reads CASSSYSGSYEQYF. The CDR3 DNA reads as TGTGCCAGCAGCTCGTATTCGGGCTCCTACGAGCAGTACTTC.

The chain joins TRBV5-5 to TRBJ2-3; 8 bases map to TRBD2. The CDR3 is made up of 16 amino acids. From germline, CDR1 is SGHKS and CDR2 YYEKEE (reference sequence). The V segment lost 2 bases and the J segment 2 bases; nucleotides outside the gene matches: 7. This chain's CDR3 is CASSLSLAGVTDTQYF. The CDR3 DNA sequence: TGTGCCAGCAGCTTAAGTCTAGCGGGCGTCACAGATACGCAGTATTTT. Combining the CDR3 with reference TRBV5-5 and TRBJ2-3 gives the whole variable domain DAGVTQSPTHLIKTRGQQVTLRCSPISGHKSVSWYQQVLGQGPQFIFQYYEKEERGRGNFPDRFSARQFPNYSSELNVNALLLGDSALYLCASSLSLAGVTDTQYFGPGTRLTVL.

V is TRBV30 and J is TRBJ1-2; possibly TRBD1 for D (5 bases). CDR1 and CDR2 (germline): GTSNPN, SVGIG (reference sequence). The CDR3 runs 15 residues. Trimming stripped 5 bases from V and 8 bases from J, with 24 bases between. In DNA, the CDR3 is TGTGCCTGGGGGACTCTGACAGCCGGCGTATCGGGCTACACCTTC. Its protein product is CAWGTLTAGVSGYTF. Full variable domain (outside the CDR3, taken from reference TRBV30 and TRBJ1-2): SQTIHQWPATLVQPVGSPLSLECTVEGTSNPNLYWYRQAAGRGLQLLFYSVGIGQISSEVPQNLSASRPQDRQFILSSKKLLLSDSGFYLCAWGTLTAGVSGYTFGSGTRLTVV.

CDR3 sequence (DNA): TGTGCCAGCAGCGTAGGATTGGGCAGGGACACTGAAGCTTTCTTT. Its protein is CASSVGLGRDTEAFF. The V gene is TRBV9, the J gene TRBJ1-1; maybe TRBD1 (5 bases). V was pared by 0 bases and J by 3 bases, with 12 bases between. The CDR3 extends over 15 amino acids. From germline, CDR1 is SGDLS and CDR2 YYNGEE.

The chain combines TRBV19 with TRBJ2-1; 12 nucleotides agree with TRBD2. Per germline, CDR1 LNHDA and CDR2 SQIVND (reference sequence). This CDR3 comprises 15 residues. V lost 5 bases and J lost 6; bases outside the gene matches: 5. The CDR3, as DNA: TGTGCCAGTAGTCTCTCTAGCGGGAGGGCCAATGAGCAGTTCTTC. It encodes CASSLSSGRANEQFF.

In the case of this clone: The same CDR3 arises from other DNA sequences in this sample as well. The chain has TRBV4-1 and TRBJ1-6, with no clear D. Trimming took 0 bases from V and 4 from J, leaving 19 bases between them. The germline V gene has CDR1 MGHRA and CDR2 YSYEKL. This CDR3 spans 19 amino acids. The chain's CDR3 is CASSQDQIDPASYNSPLHF. The CDR3 coding sequence is TGCGCCAGCAGCCAAGACCAAATCGATCCAGCAAGTTATAATTCACCCCTCCACTTT.

In its sample, this clone was seen once. The rearrangement links TRBV9 to TRBJ2-5; maybe TRBD2 (6 bases). With 4 bases removed from V and 5 bases from J, the gap between germline ends came to 15 bases. The germline CDR1 and CDR2 sequences are SGDLS and YYNGEE. The CDR3 is 14 residues long. CDR3 amino acids: CASSRLEGRETQYF. The CDR3 region has the DNA TGTGCCAGCAGCAGACTAGAGGGGCGGGAGACCCAGTACTTC.

This sequence joins TRBV11-3 and TRBJ2-3; TRBD2 aligns across 14 bases. The CDR3 spans 19 residues. Germline CDR1 is SGHNT and CDR2 is YENEEA. V trimming: 6 bases; J trimming: 3 bases; junction bases outside the gene matches: 14. The CDR3 is CASRLIGVGTSGRTDTQYF. The CDR3 nucleotides are TGTGCCAGCAGACTAATAGGGGTTGGGACTAGCGGGAGAACAGATACGCAGTATTTT.

The chain uses TRBV4-3 and TRBJ2-5, with unresolved D. This CDR3 has 12 amino acids. V was trimmed by 0 bases and J by 5 bases, leaving 4 bases between them. Germline values: CDR1 LGHNA, CDR2 YSLEER. As DNA, the CDR3 is TGCGCCAGCAGCCAAGATCTTGAGACCCAGTACTTC. This codes for CASSQDLETQYF.

The rearrangement links TRBV6-1 to TRBJ2-5, with D possibly matching TRBD1 (6 bases). Germline V gene sequence: CDR1 MNHNS, CDR2 SASEGT. CDR3 size: 16 residues. Trimming pared 4 bases from V and 4 bases from J, leaving 19 bases between. In DNA form, the CDR3 reads TGTGCCAGCAGTGGGGGCAGGGGTACCACACGAGAGACCCAGTACTTC. Its protein product is CASSGGRGTTRETQYF.

This chain uses TRBV7-9 with TRBJ1-2, with D maybe TRBD1 (6 bases). Looked up from germline, CDR1 is SEHNR and CDR2 is FQNEAQ (reference sequence). The CDR3 contains 13 residues. The V end was cut by 1 base, the J end by 7 bases, with 10 bases between. CDR3 in DNA: TGTGCCAGCAGCTTAGACAGGGCAGGTGGCTACACCTTC. Amino acids: CASSLDRAGGYTF.

The chain carries TRBV7-2 and TRBJ2-7; D is undetermined. CDR3 size: 16 residues. V was cut by 0 bases and J by 2 bases, with 14 bases left in between. CDR1 is SGHTA, CDR2 FQGNSA, per germline. CDR3 bases: TGTGCCAGCAGCTTAGCTCTCCGCAAAGGGACCTACGAGCAGTACTTC. Its protein product is CASSLALRKGTYEQYF.

V usage is TRBV30 and J usage is TRBJ1-1; D perhaps matches TRBD1 (6 bases). The ends were cut back, 8 bases at V and 7 bases at J, with 20 bases in the middle. The CDR3 runs 13 residues. Germline CDR1 and CDR2: GTSNPN and SVGIG (reference sequence). The CDR3 reads CAGRRGTEVEAFF. Here the CDR3 DNA reads TGTGCCGGCCGGAGGGGGACCGAAGTTGAAGCTTTCTTT. Supplemented by reference TRBV30 and TRBJ1-1, the full variable domain reads SQTIHQWPATLVQPVGSPLSLECTVEGTSNPNLYWYRQAAGRGLQLLFYSVGIGQISSEVPQNLSASRPQDRQFILSSKKLLLSDSGFYLCAGRRGTEVEAFFGQGTRLTVV.

The chain carries TRBV18 and TRBJ1-1; 7 positions agree with TRBD1. CDR1 and CDR2 from the germline V gene are KGHSH and LQKENI. Germline trimming cut 1 base from V and 4 bases from J; bases unmatched to any gene: 3. The CDR3 length is 14 residues. CDR3 in amino acids: CASSPQGAVTEAFF. Here the CDR3 DNA reads TGTGCCAGCTCACCACAGGGGGCGGTCACTGAAGCTTTCTTT.

This clone has more than one count but fewer than ten. This chain connects TRBV19 to TRBJ1-2, with D uncertain. CDR1 and CDR2 from the germline V gene are LNHDA and SQIVND (reference sequence). V was pared by 4 bases and J by 5 bases, with 8 bases between. The CDR3 consists of 12 residues. The CDR3, as DNA: TGTGCCAGTAGTAGCGGACCTTATGGCTACACCTTC. The encoded protein is CASSSGPYGYTF.

The chain has TRBV6-6 and TRBJ2-2; D is undetermined. The germline V and J ends were trimmed by 5 bases and 1 base, with 5 bases remaining between them. CDR3 length equals 13 residues. From germline, CDR1 is MNHNY and CDR2 SVGAGI (reference sequence). The CDR3 region has the DNA TGTGCCAGCAGTCTCCGGAACACCGGGGAGCTGTTTTTT. Translating gives CASSLRNTGELFF.

V is TRBV15 and J is TRBJ2-7; D is unclear. The CDR3 consists of 13 residues. V was clipped by 1 base and J by 7 bases, with 11 bases between them. Germline V gene lookup returns CDR1 LNHNV and CDR2 YYDKDF (reference sequence). In DNA, the CDR3 is TGTGCCACCAGCAGAGGGAATGCGCCAGAGCAGTACTTC. It codes for CATSRGNAPEQYF.

The chain uses TRBV7-8 and TRBJ2-3; 10 bases are shared with TRBD2. The germline CDR1 and CDR2 sequences are SGHVS and FQNEAQ. The V gene end was trimmed by 3 bases and the J gene end by 2 bases; junction bases not matched to a gene: 11. The CDR3 covers 18 residues. CDR3 sequence (DNA): TGTGCCAGCAGCTTCGGACCGTTCGGACTAGCGGACACAGATACGCAGTATTTT. Amino acids: CASSFGPFGLADTDTQYF. The whole variable domain, remainder taken from reference TRBV7-8 and TRBJ2-3, is GAGVSQSPRYKVAKRGQDVALRCDPISGHVSLFWYQQALGQGPEFLTYFQNEAQLDKSGLPSDRFFAERPEGSVSTLKIQRTQQEDSAVYLCASSFGPFGLADTDTQYFGPGTRLTVL.

J is TRBJ2-5 and V is TRBV30; 10 bases line up with TRBD2. The CDR3 extends over 14 amino acids. CDR1 and CDR2 (germline): GTSNPN, SVGIG (reference sequence). After removal of 5 bases from V and 4 bases from J, the junction contained 7 bases not matched to a gene. The CDR3 bases are TGTGCCTGGGGGAGCGGGAGGGCCCGAGAGACCCAGTACTTC. It codes for CAWGSGRARETQYF.

J is TRBJ2-7 and V is TRBV7-8; 12 bases match TRBD2. CDR3 length: 16 residues. The germline gives CDR1 SGHVS, CDR2 FQNEAQ. The junction had 8 bases not matched to a gene; V was cut back by 5 bases and J by 3 bases. The CDR3: CASSQTSGGAIYEQYV. DNA for the CDR3: TGTGCCAGCAGCCAGACTAGCGGGGGAGCGATCTACGAGCAGTACGTC.

The chain has TRBV5-1 and TRBJ1-4, with D hard to call. CDR3 size: 14 residues. V was pared by 0 bases and J by 4 bases, with 7 bases between. The germline CDR1 and CDR2 sequences are SGHRS and YFSETQ. CDR3 loop: CASSLDMSNEKLFF. Written as DNA, the CDR3 is TGCGCCAGCAGCTTGGATATGAGTAATGAAAAACTGTTTTTT.

The V call is TRBV29-1, the J call TRBJ2-1, with 12 positions matching TRBD2. The CDR3 length is 16 residues. Trimming cost V 5 bases and J 2 bases; bases outside gene matches: 7. In germline, CDR1 is SQVTM, CDR2 ANQGSEA. CDR3: CSVLSLAGGTYNEQFF. The CDR3 DNA is TGCAGCGTTCTTTCACTAGCGGGGGGCACCTACAATGAGCAGTTCTTC.

Here the CDR3 reads CASSYEDRAGANVLTF. Written as DNA, the CDR3 is TGTGCCAGCAGTTACGAGGACAGGGCTGGGGCCAACGTCCTGACTTTC. J is TRBJ2-6 and V is TRBV6-5, with 8 bases matching TRBD1. The germline V gene has CDR1 MNHEY and CDR2 SVGAGI. After removal of 2 bases from V and 2 bases from J, the junction contained 2 bases not matched to a gene. CDR3 length: 16 amino acids.

The chain carries TRBV6-5 and TRBJ1-2; D gene unclear. V lost 7 bases, J lost 6 bases, and 18 bases lay in between. Germline CDR1 is MNHEY and CDR2 is SVGAGI. The CDR3 is made up of 14 amino acids. The CDR3: CASTDPPGWDGYTF. The CDR3 DNA is TGTGCCAGCACCGACCCCCCCGGGTGGGATGGCTACACCTTC.

With regard to this clone: Other DNA sequences from this sample encode an identical CDR3 as well. V gene TRBV7-9 combines with J gene TRBJ1-2; 7 bases are shared with TRBD1. CDR1 and CDR2 (germline): SEHNR, FQNEAQ (reference sequence). J gave up 2 bases and V 1 base, and 4 bases lay outside the gene matches. CDR3 length equals 15 residues. The CDR3 DNA follows: TGTGCCAGCAGCTTAGGACAGGGTAGGAACTATGGCTACACCTTC. Translated: CASSLGQGRNYGYTF.